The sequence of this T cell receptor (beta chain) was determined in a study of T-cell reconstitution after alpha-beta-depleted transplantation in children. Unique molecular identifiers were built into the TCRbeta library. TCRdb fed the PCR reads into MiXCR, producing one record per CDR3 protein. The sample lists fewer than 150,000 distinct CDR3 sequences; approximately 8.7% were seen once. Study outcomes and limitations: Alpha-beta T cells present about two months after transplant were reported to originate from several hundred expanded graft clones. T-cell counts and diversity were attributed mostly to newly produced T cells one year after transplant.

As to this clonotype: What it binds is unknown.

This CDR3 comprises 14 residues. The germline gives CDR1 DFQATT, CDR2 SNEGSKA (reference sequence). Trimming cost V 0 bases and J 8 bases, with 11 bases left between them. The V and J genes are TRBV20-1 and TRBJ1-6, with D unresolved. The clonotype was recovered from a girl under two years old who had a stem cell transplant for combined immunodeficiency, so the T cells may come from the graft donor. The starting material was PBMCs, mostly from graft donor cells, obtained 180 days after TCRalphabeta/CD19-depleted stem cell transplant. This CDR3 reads CSAREPAAYSPLHF. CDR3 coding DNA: TGCAGTGCTAGAGAGCCTGCGGCCTATTCACCCCTCCACTTT.